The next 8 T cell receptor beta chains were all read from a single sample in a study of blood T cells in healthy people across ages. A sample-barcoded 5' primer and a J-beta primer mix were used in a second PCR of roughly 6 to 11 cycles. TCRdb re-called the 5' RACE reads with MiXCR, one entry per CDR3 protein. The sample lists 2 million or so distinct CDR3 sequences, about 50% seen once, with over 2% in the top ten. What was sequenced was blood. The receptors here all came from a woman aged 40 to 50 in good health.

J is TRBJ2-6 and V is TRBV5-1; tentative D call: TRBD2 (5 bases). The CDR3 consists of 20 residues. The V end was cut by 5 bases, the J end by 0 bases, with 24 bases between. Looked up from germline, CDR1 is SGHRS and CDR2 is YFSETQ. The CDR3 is CASSAMEAAARGSGANVLTF. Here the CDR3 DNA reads TGCGCCAGCAGTGCGATGGAGGCGGCCGCCCGCGGCTCTGGGGCCAACGTCCTGACTTTC.

In DNA, the CDR3 is TGTGCCAGCACCCTATGGGGGAATTTTGAAGATACGCAGTATTTT. Translated: CASTLWGNFEDTQYF. V and J are TRBV12-3 or TRBV12-4 and TRBJ2-3, with D possibly being TRBD1 or TRBD2 (5 bases each). The germline V and J ends were trimmed by 7 bases and 5 bases, with 19 bases remaining between them. CDR3 size: 15 residues.

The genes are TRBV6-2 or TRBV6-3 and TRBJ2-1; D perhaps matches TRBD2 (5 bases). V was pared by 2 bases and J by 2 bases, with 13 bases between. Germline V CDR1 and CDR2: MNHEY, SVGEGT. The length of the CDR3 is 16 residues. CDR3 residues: CASSYLIGETYNEQFF. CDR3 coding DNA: TGTGCCAGCAGTTACCTTATCGGGGAGACCTACAATGAGCAGTTCTTC.

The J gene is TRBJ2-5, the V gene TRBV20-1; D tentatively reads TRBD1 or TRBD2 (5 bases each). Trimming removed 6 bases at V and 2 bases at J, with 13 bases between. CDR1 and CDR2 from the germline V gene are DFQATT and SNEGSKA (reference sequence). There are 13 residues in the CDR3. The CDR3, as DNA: TGCAGTGCCGAGAGGGGTGGACAAGAGACCCAGTACTTC. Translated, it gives CSAERGGQETQYF.

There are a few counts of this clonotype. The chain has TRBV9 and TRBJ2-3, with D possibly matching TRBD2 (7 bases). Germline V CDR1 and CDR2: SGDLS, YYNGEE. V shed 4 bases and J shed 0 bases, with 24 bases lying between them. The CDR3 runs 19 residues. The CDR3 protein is CASSLPRTARGGSTDTQYF. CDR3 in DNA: TGTGCCAGCAGCCTACCCCGAACCGCAAGGGGGGGTAGCACAGATACGCAGTATTTT.

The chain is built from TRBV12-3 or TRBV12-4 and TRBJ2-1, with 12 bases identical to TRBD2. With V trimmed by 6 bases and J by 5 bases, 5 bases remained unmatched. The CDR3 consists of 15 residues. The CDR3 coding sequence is TGTGCCAGCAGCCGTACTAGCGGGGGGAACAATGAGCAGTTCTTC. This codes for CASSRTSGGNNEQFF.

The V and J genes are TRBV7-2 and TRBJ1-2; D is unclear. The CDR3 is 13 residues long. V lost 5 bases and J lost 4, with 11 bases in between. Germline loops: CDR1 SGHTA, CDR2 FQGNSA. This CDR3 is CASSPGRTYGYTF. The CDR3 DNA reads TGTGCCAGCAGCCCGGGCCGGACCTATGGCTACACCTTC.

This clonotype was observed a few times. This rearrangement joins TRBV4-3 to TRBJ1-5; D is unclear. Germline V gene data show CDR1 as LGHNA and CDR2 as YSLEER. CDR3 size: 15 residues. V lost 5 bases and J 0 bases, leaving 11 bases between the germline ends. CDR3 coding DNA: TGCGCCAGCAGCATCATGAGGAATAGCAATCAGCCCCAGCATTTT. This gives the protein CASSIMRNSNQPQHF.